A single sample is the source of the 14 T cell receptor beta chains below, sequenced in a study of blood T cell repertoires in COVID-19. Method: immunoSEQ multiplex PCR; TCRdb's copy keeps in-frame clones and lacks some. The table includes hundreds of thousands of clones, around four fifths detected once. Sequencing input: peripheral blood. All receptors derive from a middle-aged man with acute or convalescent COVID-19.

The genes are TRBV19 and TRBJ1-2; no clear D. Germline values: CDR1 LNHDA, CDR2 SQIVND (reference sequence). The CDR3 contains 13 residues. Trimming took 3 bases from V and 8 from J, leaving 13 bases between them. CDR3 sequence (DNA): TGTGCCAGTAGTATCGAGGCCCCGGGGGGCTACACCTTC. This translates into CASSIEAPGGYTF.

This chain links TRBV27 with TRBJ1-4; D uncertain. V was cut by 1 base and J by 4 bases, with 7 bases left in between. The germline V gene has CDR1 MNHEY and CDR2 SMNVEV (reference sequence). This CDR3 has 14 residues. CDR3 region: CASSLWRDNEKLFF. DNA for the CDR3: TGTGCCAGCAGTTTATGGCGGGATAATGAAAAACTGTTTTTT. The full variable domain, rest sourced from reference TRBV27 and TRBJ1-4, is EAQVTQNPRYLITVTGKKLTVTCSQNMNHEYMSWYRQDPGLGLRQIYYSMNVEVTDKGDVPEGYKVSRKEKRNFPLILESPSPNQTSLYFCASSLWRDNEKLFFGSGTQLSVL.

The V gene is TRBV5-5, the J gene TRBJ1-5; 9 bases agree with TRBD1. Germline V gene lookup returns CDR1 SGHKS and CDR2 YYEKEE (reference sequence). CDR3 length: 15 residues. Trimming at V came to 0 bases and at J to 3 bases, leaving 1 base not matched to a gene. CDR3 residues: CASSLGQGDNQPQHF. DNA of the CDR3: TGTGCCAGCAGCTTGGGACAGGGGGACAATCAGCCCCAGCATTTT.

A note on this clone: Other nucleotide sequences from this sample produce the same CDR3. V usage is TRBV18 and J usage is TRBJ1-5, with 7 bases that match TRBD1. In germline, CDR1 is KGHSH, CDR2 LQKENI. J lost 4 bases, V lost 3 bases, and 3 bases had no gene match. CDR3 size: 14 residues. DNA for the CDR3: TGTGCCAGCTCACCGGGACAGCCAAATCAGCCCCAGCATTTT. Residues: CASSPGQPNQPQHF.

This chain links TRBV5-1 with TRBJ1-3; 7 positions agree with TRBD1. The CDR3 is made up of 18 amino acids. The germline gives CDR1 SGHRS, CDR2 YFSETQ. The V and J ends lost 0 bases and 0 bases, in that order; junction bases with no gene match: 9. The CDR3 loop reads CASSLAPPDRFSGNTIYF. CDR3 nucleotide sequence: TGCGCCAGCAGCTTGGCTCCACCGGACAGGTTCTCTGGAAACACCATATATTTT.

This chain joins TRBV5-6 and TRBJ2-7; D remains ambiguous. From germline, CDR1 is SGHDT and CDR2 YYEEEE. The CDR3 is 15 amino acids. Trimming removed 5 bases from V and 0 bases from J, with 15 bases in between. This CDR3 reads CASRLHSGGSYEQYF. CDR3 nucleotide sequence: TGTGCCAGCAGGCTTCATTCCGGTGGCTCCTACGAGCAGTACTTC.

The chain links TRBV10-3 to TRBJ2-3, with TRBD2 matching over 8 bases. The CDR3 runs to 14 residues. Germline CDR1 and CDR2: ENHRY and SYGVKD. J gave up 4 bases and V 6 bases, and 6 bases lay outside the gene matches. The CDR3 region has the DNA TGTGCCATCAGAGCGGGAGTAGGCGCAGATACGCAGTATTTT. Translation: CAIRAGVGADTQYF.

This clone was picked up a small number of times. The chain couples TRBV18 to TRBJ2-2, with D unresolved. CDR3 length: 14 residues. Trimming pared 3 bases from V and 5 bases from J, leaving 10 bases between. In germline, CDR1 is KGHSH, CDR2 LQKENI. The CDR3, as DNA: TGTGCCAGCTCACCGAGGTCGGAGACCGGGGAGCTGTTTTTT. Translation: CASSPRSETGELFF.

The rearrangement links TRBV15 to TRBJ1-4; possible D gene TRBD1, 5 bases. CDR1 and CDR2 (germline): LNHNV, YYDKDF (reference sequence). Trimming removed 11 bases at V and 8 bases at J, with 18 bases between. CDR3 length: 13 residues. CDR3 sequence reads: CASGGRPGEKLFF. CDR3 coding DNA: TGTGCCTCCGGGGGGAGGCCTGGGGAAAAACTGTTTTTT.

J is TRBJ2-5 and V is TRBV4-1, with D tentatively TRBD1 (5 bases). The germline V gene encodes CDR1 MGHRA and CDR2 YSYEKL. The CDR3 is 13 residues long. Deletions cut 5 bases from V and 2 bases from J, with 9 bases between. The CDR3 reads CASSAQVQETQYF. As DNA, the CDR3 is TGCGCCAGCAGCGCACAGGTTCAAGAGACCCAGTACTTC.

The genes are TRBV4-3 and TRBJ2-1, with 7 nucleotides matching TRBD2. There are 16 residues in the CDR3. Germline CDR1 reads LGHNA; CDR2 reads YSLEER. Trimming took 3 bases from V and 4 from J; bases not matched to a gene: 9. CDR3 sequence: CASSHSGTTRYNEQFF. DNA of the CDR3: TGCGCCAGCAGCCATTCCGGGACTACCAGATACAATGAGCAGTTCTTC.

This clone was seen only a few times. The rearrangement uses TRBV5-4 and TRBJ1-2; 9 nucleotides agree with TRBD1. There are 14 residues in the CDR3. V gave up 0 bases and J gave up 5 bases; unmatched junction bases: 2. Germline lookup yields CDR1 SGHNT and CDR2 YYREEE (reference sequence). CDR3 residues: CASSLVGQGYGYTF. The CDR3 bases are TGTGCCAGCAGCTTGGTGGGACAGGGATATGGCTACACCTTC.

The rearrangement uses TRBV6-1 and TRBJ1-2, with 7 bases that match TRBD1. V was clipped by 0 bases and J by 1 base; unmatched bases: 11. From germline, CDR1 is MNHNS and CDR2 SASEGT. This CDR3 has 18 amino acids. CDR3: CASSEAVAGGNRNYGYTF. The CDR3 region has the DNA TGTGCCAGCAGTGAAGCGGTGGCAGGGGGAAACCGTAACTATGGCTACACCTTC.

The rearrangement links TRBV3-1 (or the pseudogene TRBV3-2) to TRBJ2-5; 11 bases agree with TRBD2. The germline V gene encodes CDR1 LGHDT and CDR2 YNNKEL (reference sequence). The CDR3 is 18 amino acids. With 1 base clipped from V and 5 bases from J, the junction kept 12 bases outside the gene matches. Here the CDR3 reads CASSQGILAGAALETQYF. The DNA for the CDR3 is TGTGCCAGCAGCCAAGGTATACTAGCGGGAGCGGCTTTGGAGACCCAGTACTTC.